This T cell receptor beta chain is from a study of blood T cells in healthy people across ages. The CDR3 has 13 residues. Trimming removed 1 base from V and 4 bases from J, with 7 bases in between. Looked up from germline, CDR1 is MNHNS and CDR2 is SASEGT. This clonotype was recorded a few times. Next came a second PCR, run for roughly 7 to 12 cycles, which used a sample-barcoded 5' primer along with a J-beta primer mix. TCRdb used MiXCR to reprocess the 5' RACE reads, holding one entry per CDR3 protein. The sample consists of hundreds of thousands of distinct CDR3 sequences, approximately 30% of them appearing once. Each donor had 7.5 to 10 milliliters of peripheral blood drawn.

This clonotype was sampled from a woman older than 75 in good health. The chain combines TRBV6-1 with TRBJ1-2; D gene unclear. Material: blood. The CDR3 DNA sequence: TGTGCCAGCAGTGAAGGATTCGGCTATGGCTACACCTTC. As protein: CASSEGFGYGYTF.